This T cell receptor (beta chain) is drawn from a study of blood T cells in healthy people across ages. With a J-beta primer mix and a sample-barcoded 5' primer, a second PCR ran roughly 6 to 12 cycles. Each cDNA was tagged by a template-switch adaptor containing 12 random nucleotides. TCRdb redid the calling of the 5' RACE reads with MiXCR, one entry per CDR3 protein. The sample has roughly 1,500,000 distinct CDR3 sequences, roughly 32% seen once; the top ten hold roughly 10%. The CDR3 consists of 18 residues. The germline CDR1 and CDR2 sequences are MDHEN and SYDVKM. Trimming cost V 6 bases and J 2 bases; bases outside gene matches: 12. Comment on this clonotype: Its target is unknown.

Overall study findings and caveats: Estimates of total diversity, which came from one million sequenced T cells, were considered to be underestimates.

Sequences were obtained from blood. The TCR was taken from a young woman in good health. This rearrangement joins TRBV28 to TRBJ2-7; 14 bases are shared with TRBD2. This CDR3 reads CASRPGTSGSLLTYEQYF. The CDR3 nucleotides are TGTGCCAGCAGGCCCGGGACTAGCGGGAGTTTACTCACCTACGAGCAGTACTTC.